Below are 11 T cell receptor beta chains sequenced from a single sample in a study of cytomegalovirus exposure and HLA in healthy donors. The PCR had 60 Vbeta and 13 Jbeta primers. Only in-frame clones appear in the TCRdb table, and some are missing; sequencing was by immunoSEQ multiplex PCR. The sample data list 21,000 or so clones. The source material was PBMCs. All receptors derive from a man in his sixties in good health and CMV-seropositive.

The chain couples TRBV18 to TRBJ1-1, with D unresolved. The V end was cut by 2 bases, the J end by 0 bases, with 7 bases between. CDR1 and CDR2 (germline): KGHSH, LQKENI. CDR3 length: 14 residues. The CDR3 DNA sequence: TGTGCCAGCTCACCATCACGGTTGAACACTGAAGCTTTCTTT. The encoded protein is CASSPSRLNTEAFF.

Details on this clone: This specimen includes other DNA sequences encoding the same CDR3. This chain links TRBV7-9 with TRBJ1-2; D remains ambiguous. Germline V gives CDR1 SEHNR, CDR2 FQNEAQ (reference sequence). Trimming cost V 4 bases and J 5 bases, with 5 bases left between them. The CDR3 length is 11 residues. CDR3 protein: CASSSGYGYTF. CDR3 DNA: TGTGCCAGCAGCTCCGGGTATGGCTACACCTTC.

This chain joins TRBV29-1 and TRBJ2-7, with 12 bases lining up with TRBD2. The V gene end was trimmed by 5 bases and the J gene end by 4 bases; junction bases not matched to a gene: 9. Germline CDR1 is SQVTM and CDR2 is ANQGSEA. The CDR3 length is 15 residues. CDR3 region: CSVPGLAGTGYEQYF. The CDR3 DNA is TGCAGCGTTCCTGGACTAGCGGGGACGGGGTACGAGCAGTACTTC.

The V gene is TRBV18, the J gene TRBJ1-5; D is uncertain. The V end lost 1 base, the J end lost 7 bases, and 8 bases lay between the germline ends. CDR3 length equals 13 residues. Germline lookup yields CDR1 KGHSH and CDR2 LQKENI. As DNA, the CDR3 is TGTGCCAGCTCACCACTCCGAGGCCAGCCCCAGCATTTT. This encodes CASSPLRGQPQHF. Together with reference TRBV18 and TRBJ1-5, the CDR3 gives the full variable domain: NAGVMQNPRHLVRRRGQEARLRCSPMKGHSHVYWYRQLPEEGLKFMVYLQKENIIDESGMPKERFSAEFPKEGPSILRIQQVVRGDSAAYFCASSPLRGQPQHFGDGTRLSIL.

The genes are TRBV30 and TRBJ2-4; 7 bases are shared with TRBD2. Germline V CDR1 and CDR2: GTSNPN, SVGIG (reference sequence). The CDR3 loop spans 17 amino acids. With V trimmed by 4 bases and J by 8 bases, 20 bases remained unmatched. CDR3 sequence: CAWTNARSGGGSHIQYF. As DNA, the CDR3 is TGTGCCTGGACTAACGCGAGGTCGGGAGGAGGCTCGCACATTCAGTACTTC.

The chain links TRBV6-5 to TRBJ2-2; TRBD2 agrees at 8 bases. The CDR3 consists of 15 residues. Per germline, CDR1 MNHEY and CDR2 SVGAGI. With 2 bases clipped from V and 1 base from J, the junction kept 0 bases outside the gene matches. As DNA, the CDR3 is TGTGCCAGCAGTTACACTAGCGGGAACACCGGGGAGCTGTTTTTT. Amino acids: CASSYTSGNTGELFF.

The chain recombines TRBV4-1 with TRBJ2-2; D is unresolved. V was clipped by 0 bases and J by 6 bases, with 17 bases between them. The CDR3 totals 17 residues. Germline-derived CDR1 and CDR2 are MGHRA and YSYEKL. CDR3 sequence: CASSQDPVSLRSGELFF. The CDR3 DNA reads TGCGCCAGCAGCCAAGATCCGGTGTCGTTGAGGTCCGGGGAGCTGTTTTTT.

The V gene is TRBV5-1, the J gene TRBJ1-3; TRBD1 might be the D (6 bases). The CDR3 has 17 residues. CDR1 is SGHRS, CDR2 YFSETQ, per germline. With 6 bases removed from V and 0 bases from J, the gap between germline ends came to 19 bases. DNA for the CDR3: TGCGCCAGCACCCTAGGACAGACGGTGGGCTCTGGAAACACCATATATTTT. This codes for CASTLGQTVGSGNTIYF.

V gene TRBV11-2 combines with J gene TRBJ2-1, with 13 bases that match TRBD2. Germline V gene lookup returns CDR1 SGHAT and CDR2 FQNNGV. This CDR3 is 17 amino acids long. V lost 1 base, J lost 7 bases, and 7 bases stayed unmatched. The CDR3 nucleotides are TGTGCCAGCAGCTTAGGCTTACTAGCGGGAGGGAAAAATGAGCAGTTCTTC. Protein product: CASSLGLLAGGKNEQFF.

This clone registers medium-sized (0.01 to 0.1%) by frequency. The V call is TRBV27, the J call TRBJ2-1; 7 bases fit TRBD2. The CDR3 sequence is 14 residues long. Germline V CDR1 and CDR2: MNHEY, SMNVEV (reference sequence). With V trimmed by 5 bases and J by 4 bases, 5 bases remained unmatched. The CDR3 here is CASSHGSGYNEQFF. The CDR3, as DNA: TGTGCCAGCAGTCACGGTAGCGGGTACAATGAGCAGTTCTTC.

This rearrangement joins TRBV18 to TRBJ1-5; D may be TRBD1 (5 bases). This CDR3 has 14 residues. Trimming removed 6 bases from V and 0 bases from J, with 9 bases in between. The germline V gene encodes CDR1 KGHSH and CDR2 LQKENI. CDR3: CASSSGYSNQPQHF. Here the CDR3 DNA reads TGTGCCAGCTCTTCAGGGTATAGCAATCAGCCCCAGCATTTT.